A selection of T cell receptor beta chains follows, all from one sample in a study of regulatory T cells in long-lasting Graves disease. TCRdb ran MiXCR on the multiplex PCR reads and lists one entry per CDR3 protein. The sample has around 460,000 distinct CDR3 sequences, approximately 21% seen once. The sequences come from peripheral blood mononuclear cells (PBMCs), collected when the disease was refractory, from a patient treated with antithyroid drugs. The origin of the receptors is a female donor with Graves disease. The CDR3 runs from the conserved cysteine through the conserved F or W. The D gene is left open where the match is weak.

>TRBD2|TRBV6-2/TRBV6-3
CASSEFGRDLSNEQYF
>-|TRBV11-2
CASSPRDPSSYNEQFF
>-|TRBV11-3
CASSLQGFHTEAFF
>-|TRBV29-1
CSVEARGWRNGYTF
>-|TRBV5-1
CASSPGTLMETQYF
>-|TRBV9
CASSAGGERSGELFF
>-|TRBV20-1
CSARAGGTLAYGYTF
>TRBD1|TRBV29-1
CSVEEFEGQTYEQYF
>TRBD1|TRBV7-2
CASSKRQGASTGELFF
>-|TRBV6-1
CASSTVTWGSGNTIYF
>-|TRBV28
CASSLAGNNQPQHF
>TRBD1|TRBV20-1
CSATPGQRYGYTF
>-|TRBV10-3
CAISDKGGTGELFF
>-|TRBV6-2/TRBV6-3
CASRRELALPPNTGELFF
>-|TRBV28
CASSFPAGGQYQYF